Shown below are 26 T cell receptor beta chains from a single sample sequenced in a study of blood T cells in healthy people across ages. Through a sample-barcoded 5' primer and a J-beta primer mix, a second PCR was run for about 7 to 12 cycles. TCRdb processed the 5' RACE reads anew with MiXCR; each CDR3 protein has one entry. The table shows roughly 800,000 distinct CDR3 sequences, with 55% to 75% occurring only once. Sample: blood. The source of these receptors is a man aged 30 to 39 in good health.

The table lists this clonotype with many counts. V gene TRBV9 combines with J gene TRBJ2-1, with D possibly TRBD2 on 6 matching bases. Germline V gene sequence: CDR1 SGDLS, CDR2 YYNGEE. The CDR3 contains 15 residues. Trimming pared 6 bases from V and 9 bases from J, leaving 22 bases between. CDR3 DNA sequence: TGTGCCAGCACTCGCGGCGGGGCTGGATCTGCTGAGCAGTTCTTC. It yields the protein CASTRGGAGSAEQFF.

This chain links TRBV6-6 with TRBJ2-7, with 7 nucleotides matching TRBD1. Germline V gene data show CDR1 as MNHNY and CDR2 as SVGAGI (reference sequence). CDR3 size: 15 residues. V gave up 6 bases and J gave up 6 bases; unmatched junction bases: 14. The chain's CDR3 is CASSLLPGQLLEQYF. The CDR3 nucleotides read TGTGCCAGCAGCTTACTCCCGGGACAGCTTCTCGAGCAGTACTTC.

The V gene is TRBV27, the J gene TRBJ2-1; 7 bases fit TRBD2. Germline assignment: CDR1 MNHEY and CDR2 SMNVEV (reference sequence). V shed 6 bases and J 6 bases; nucleotides not matched to a gene: 11. The CDR3 length is 15 residues. CDR3 amino acids: CASRPSGGGPNEQFF. CDR3 nucleotides: TGTGCCAGCAGGCCTAGCGGTGGTGGGCCCAATGAGCAGTTCTTC.

J is TRBJ2-7 and V is TRBV7-6; TRBD2 might be the D (6 bases). V lost 1 base and J lost 7, with 14 bases in between. This CDR3 contains 14 residues. The V gene's germline CDR1 is SGHVS and CDR2 FNYEAQ. This chain's CDR3 is CASSLGGIVLEQYF. The CDR3 DNA is TGTGCCAGCAGCTTAGGCGGGATTGTCTTGGAGCAGTACTTC.

The rearrangement joins TRBV2 to TRBJ2-7; tentative D call: TRBD1 (5 bases). Per the germline V gene, CDR1 is SNHLY and CDR2 is FYNNEI. There are 14 residues in the CDR3. V lost 7 bases and J 3 bases, leaving 16 bases between the germline ends. DNA of the CDR3: TGTGCCAGCACCCGGGCGACAGAAGGCTACGAGCAGTACTTC. This codes for CASTRATEGYEQYF.

CDR3 nucleotides: TGTGCCAGCAGGACTAGTCCCACCGACAATGAGCAGTACTTC. Its translation is CASRTSPTDNEQYF. V and J are TRBV7-2 and TRBJ2-5; tentative D call: TRBD2 (6 bases). This CDR3 spans 14 amino acids. Trimming left V 6 bases short and J 11 bases short, with 22 bases between. Looked up from germline, CDR1 is SGHTA and CDR2 is FQGNSA.

This clonotype was seen a few times. The gene calls are TRBV7-9 and TRBJ2-7, with D tentatively TRBD1 (6 bases). This CDR3 contains 14 residues. Trimming pared 5 bases from V and 1 base from J, leaving 12 bases between. CDR1 and CDR2 (germline): SEHNR, FQNEAQ (reference sequence). CDR3 sequence (DNA): TGTGCCAGCAGCCTGCTACAGGGTTCCTACGAGCAGTACTTC. Encoded protein: CASSLLQGSYEQYF.

This clonotype occurred a few times. The chain is built from TRBV4-2 and TRBJ1-6; the D gene is possibly TRBD1 (6 bases). V dropped 0 bases and J dropped 13 bases, with 25 bases sitting between them. CDR3 length equals 18 residues. The germline V gene has CDR1 LGHNA and CDR2 YNFKEQ. CDR3 residues: CASSQDDFPGHGRRPLHF. DNA for the CDR3: TGTGCCAGCAGCCAAGACGATTTTCCGGGACACGGGCGCCGTCCCCTCCACTTT.

The rearrangement joins TRBV20-1 to TRBJ1-1; D gene unclear. Germline V gene sequence: CDR1 DFQATT, CDR2 SNEGSKA (reference sequence). V lost 3 bases and J lost 6, with 8 bases in between. The CDR3 is 11 residues long. The CDR3 nucleotides are TGCAGTGCTAGTTTGGGCTCTGAAGCTTTCTTT. Its protein product is CSASLGSEAFF.

This clonotype was seen just once. This rearrangement joins TRBV5-1 to TRBJ2-7; no clear D gene. CDR3 length equals 11 residues. Germline CDR1 reads SGHRS; CDR2 reads YFSETQ. V lost 4 bases and J lost 9, with 11 bases in between. CDR3 bases: TGCGCCAGCAGCACTCATGGCGGGCAGTACTTC. Protein: CASSTHGGQYF.

The chain couples TRBV27 to TRBJ2-3, with a tentative D call TRBD2 (7 bases). The CDR3 runs 15 residues. Deletions cut 6 bases from V and 7 bases from J, with 20 bases between. CDR1 MNHEY and CDR2 SMNVEV come from the germline V gene (reference sequence). CDR3 in DNA: TGTGCCAGCAGGCGGGGGCAAAACCGATTTCATACGCAGTATTTT. Encoded protein: CASRRGQNRFHTQYF.

In this sample, this clonotype turned up a few times. The J gene is TRBJ1-5, the V gene TRBV11-1, with 7 bases fitting TRBD1. The CDR3 has 15 residues. Germline V lookup: CDR1 SGHAT, CDR2 FQDESV (reference sequence). V trimming: 5 bases; J trimming: 3 bases; junction bases outside the gene matches: 7. CDR3 in amino acids: CASSPRQGLNQPQHF. The CDR3 bases are TGTGCCAGCAGCCCTAGACAGGGCCTCAATCAGCCCCAGCATTTT.

The chain employs TRBV7-2 and TRBJ2-1; D gene uncertain. There are 14 residues in the CDR3. The V end lost 7 bases, the J end lost 10 bases, and 20 bases lay between the germline ends. Germline values: CDR1 SGHTA, CDR2 FQGNSA. The CDR3 sequence is CASKRPVSVGEQFF. CDR3 in DNA: TGTGCCAGCAAACGTCCCGTATCCGTAGGAGAGCAGTTCTTC.

V is TRBV7-2 and J is TRBJ2-1; TRBD2 aligns across 12 bases. The germline V gene has CDR1 SGHTA and CDR2 FQGNSA. The CDR3 totals 16 residues. V lost 3 bases and J lost 4; bases outside the gene matches: 4. The CDR3 protein is CASSFLAGGTYNEQFF. CDR3 DNA: TGTGCCAGCAGCTTCCTAGCGGGGGGGACTTACAATGAGCAGTTCTTC. Complete variable domain (other parts from reference TRBV7-2 and TRBJ2-1): GAGVSQSPSNKVTEKGKDVELRCDPISGHTALYWYRQSLGQGLEFLIYFQGNSAPDKSGLPSDRFSAERTGGSVSTLTIQRTQQEDSAVYLCASSFLAGGTYNEQFFGPGTRLTVL.

The chain employs TRBV6-4 and TRBJ2-3; the D is unclear. The germline gives CDR1 MRHNA, CDR2 SNTAGT. Trimming pared 0 bases from V and 8 bases from J, leaving 6 bases between. CDR3 length equals 12 residues. CDR3 loop: CASSDSKFTQYF. The CDR3 bases are TGTGCCAGCAGTGACTCGAAGTTTACGCAGTATTTT.

This chain links TRBV6-5 with TRBJ1-6; weak D call: TRBD1 (5 bases). Germline CDR1 MNHEY, CDR2 SVGAGI. The V end lost 5 bases, the J end lost 9 bases, and 11 bases lay between the germline ends. This CDR3 has 13 residues. CDR3 protein: CASSIPGGSPLHF. As DNA, the CDR3 is TGTGCCAGCAGTATCCCGGGGGGTTCACCCCTCCACTTT.

This clonotype has at least ten counts. The J gene is TRBJ2-1, the V gene TRBV7-2; D uncertain. The CDR3 runs to 13 residues. The germline V gene has CDR1 SGHTA and CDR2 FQGNSA. Trimming left V 0 bases short and J 9 bases short, with 9 bases between. DNA for the CDR3: TGTGCCAGCAGCTTAGCGGTCTCCGGTGAGCAGTTCTTC. It yields the protein CASSLAVSGEQFF.

The rearrangement uses TRBV7-2 and TRBJ1-1, with D hard to call. Per the germline V gene, CDR1 is SGHTA and CDR2 is FQGNSA. The CDR3 sequence is 15 residues long. Trimming cost V 3 bases and J 0 bases, with 11 bases left between them. CDR3 DNA sequence: TGTGCCAGCAGCTTGGAGGGTGGCATGAACACTGAAGCTTTCTTT. It translates to CASSLEGGMNTEAFF. Looking up the rest from reference TRBV7-2 and TRBJ1-1 gives the full variable domain: GAGVSQSPSNKVTEKGKDVELRCDPISGHTALYWYRQSLGQGLEFLIYFQGNSAPDKSGLPSDRFSAERTGGSVSTLTIQRTQQEDSAVYLCASSLEGGMNTEAFFGQGTRLTVV.

V and J are TRBV2 and TRBJ2-7; D is possibly TRBD1 (6 bases). Trimming removed 6 bases from V and 3 bases from J, with 18 bases in between. This CDR3 spans 15 amino acids. The germline V gene has CDR1 SNHLY and CDR2 FYNNEI. CDR3 amino acids: CASSQGLIQHYEQYF. The CDR3 DNA follows: TGTGCCAGCAGCCAGGGGTTGATCCAGCACTACGAGCAGTACTTC.

This clonotype turned up a few times. The chain joins TRBV4-3 to TRBJ2-7; the D gene is possibly TRBD1 (6 bases). Per the germline V gene, CDR1 is LGHNA and CDR2 is YSLEER. This CDR3 is 15 amino acids long. Deletions cut 1 base from V and 2 bases from J, with 12 bases between. The CDR3 bases are TGCGCCAGCAGCCAAGGAACCGGGACAACCTACGAGCAGTACTTC. Translated: CASSQGTGTTYEQYF.

CDR3 DNA sequence: TGCAGTGCTACCCCGGGACAGGGTTACAATGAGCAGTTCTTC. This gives the protein CSATPGQGYNEQFF. The V gene is TRBV20-1, the J gene TRBJ2-1; TRBD1 aligns across 9 bases. V lost 4 bases, J lost 4 bases, and 5 bases stayed unmatched. Germline CDR1 is DFQATT and CDR2 is SNEGSKA (reference sequence). CDR3 length equals 14 residues.

The table lists this clonotype with a count of one. V usage is TRBV13 and J usage is TRBJ2-4; 9 nucleotides match TRBD1. The DNA end is a closer match to TRBJ2-7, so the J assignment may be wrong. This CDR3 spans 15 amino acids. Germline-derived CDR1 and CDR2 are PRHDT and FYEKMQ (reference sequence). The chain's CDR3 is CASSIGDRVANEQYF. The CDR3 nucleotides are TGTGCCAGCAGCATCGGGGACAGGGTCGCCAACGAGCAGTACTTC.

The chain recombines TRBV10-3 with TRBJ2-5, with 8 bases identical to TRBD2. The germline V gene has CDR1 ENHRY and CDR2 SYGVKD. The trim removed 3 bases at V and 2 bases at J, leaving 17 bases unmatched. The CDR3 length is 19 residues. The CDR3: CAISDPQRETGFWQETQYF. DNA for the CDR3: TGTGCCATCAGTGACCCCCAGCGGGAGACTGGTTTTTGGCAAGAGACCCAGTACTTC.

The chain has TRBV2 and TRBJ2-4; perhaps TRBD2 as D (6 bases). The end of the DNA is better explained by TRBJ2-7, so the J call may be wrong. The CDR3 is 13 residues long. Looked up from germline, CDR1 is SNHLY and CDR2 is FYNNEI. DNA of the CDR3: TGTGCCAGCAGGGCGGAGGGATACTACGAGCAGTACTTC. It codes for CASRAEGYYEQYF.

The J gene is TRBJ1-1, the V gene TRBV7-2; 7 nucleotides agree with TRBD1. The CDR3 totals 17 residues. V dropped 5 bases and J dropped 1; count of bases not matched to a gene: 13. The germline gives CDR1 SGHTA, CDR2 FQGNSA. Written as DNA, the CDR3 is TGTGCCAGCAGCCCTGAGGCCAGGCAGGGGGGGAACACTGAAGCTTTCTTT. Its protein is CASSPEARQGGNTEAFF.

CDR3 residues: CSALAGGPKDEQYF. CDR3 DNA sequence: TGCAGTGCGCTAGCGGGAGGGCCCAAGGACGAGCAGTACTTC. V gene TRBV20-1 combines with J gene TRBJ2-7; 12 bases agree with TRBD2. The CDR3 consists of 14 residues. CDR1 is DFQATT, CDR2 SNEGSKA, per germline (reference sequence). V lost 6 bases and J lost 5; bases outside the gene matches: 8.